This TCR beta chain is from a study of response to subunit inactivated influenza vaccine. Findings of the study overall: A suggestion made by the authors is that each seasonal influenza vaccination recruits few new T cells.

As regards this clonotype: Antigen unknown.

TCRdb redid the calling of the RT-PCR reads with MiXCR, one entry per CDR3 protein. The sample yields around 520,000 distinct CDR3 sequences, about 25% seen once. The specimen was CD4+ T cells sorted from PBMCs, collected 5 days after vaccination. This TCR was sampled from a man aged 45-65 years who received an inactivated influenza vaccine.

CDR3 DNA: TGTGCCAGCAGTTTAGTGCGGAGACGAGGGGAGCTGTTTTTT. Its protein product is CASSLVRRRGELFF. This chain joins TRBV28 and TRBJ2-2; D not certain. CDR3 size: 14 residues. The V gene lost 2 bases and the J gene lost 8 bases, with 12 bases spanning the gap. Germline V gene data show CDR1 as MDHEN and CDR2 as SYDVKM.